This entry features one TCR beta chain sequence. Trimming cost V 3 bases and J 8 bases; bases outside gene matches: 5. In germline, CDR1 is SNHLY, CDR2 FYNNEI. The CDR3 consists of 14 residues. The data were taken from a study of blood T cell repertoires in COVID-19. Overall study context: Sources were T cells, B-cell-depleted T cells, or PBMCs; the material itself was cDNA or gDNA.

Those who participated ranged in age from roughly 18 to 90 years and resided in about 24 US areas. Assignment of participants to cohorts was predicated upon participant-reported clinical history. The assay was immunoSEQ multiplex PCR, and TCRdb's table has in-frame clones only and misses some. Counted here are around 230,000 clones, just under 90% occurring once; the ten biggest clones make up roughly 4%. V gene TRBV2 combines with J gene TRBJ1-4; 8 bases fit TRBD1. The TCR originated in a woman aged 30 to 39 with acute COVID-19. Source material: PBMCs or T cells enriched from blood (not recorded which). Written as DNA, the CDR3 is TGTGCCAGCAGTGATCCAGGGGGCGCGGAAAAACTGTTTTTT. This codes for CASSDPGGAEKLFF.